The present T cell receptor (beta chain) was sequenced within a study of shared clonotypes between healthy human individuals. Recent acute infections and vaccinations were absent in the healthy HIV-negative adult donors. About 83 million PBMCs served as the genomic DNA source for unsorted samples. The assay was immunoSEQ multiplex PCR, and TCRdb's table has in-frame clones only and misses some. Of over 400,000 clones listed, approximately 80% are singletons. V lost 10 bases and J lost 2; bases outside the gene matches: 5. CDR1 and CDR2 from the germline V gene are MNHEY and SMNVEV (reference sequence). The CDR3 totals 13 residues.

The clonotype comes from a woman aged 40 to 55 in good health. Some clones in this sample may be carry-over from other donors' samples. This sequence joins TRBV27 and TRBJ2-7; 10 bases are shared with TRBD1. The source material was PBMCs. In DNA form, the CDR3 reads TGTGCCAACGCGGGACAGGGGCCCTACGAGCAGTACTTC. This encodes CANAGQGPYEQYF.